These 27 T cell receptor beta chains were all obtained from the same sample, sequenced in a study of shared clonotypes between healthy human individuals. Clones were sequenced by immunoSEQ multiplex PCR, and TCRdb holds only the in-frame ones, with some missing. Of roughly 2,500,000 clones listed, approximately 93% are singletons. Sequencing was done on a sample of naive CD4+ T cells from PBMCs. Subset in this sample: CD45RA+ positively selected. The receptors here all came from a man in his late teens or twenties in good health. Some clones in this sample may be carry-over from other donors' samples.

This chain uses TRBV2 with TRBJ1-1; unclear D gene. Germline V gene sequence: CDR1 SNHLY, CDR2 FYNNEI. V was shortened by 5 bases and J by 12 bases, with 13 bases between the two germline ends. The CDR3 has 11 amino acids. The CDR3 bases are TGTGCCAGCAGTCTTATTCCCCCCCCTTTCTTT. Its protein is CASSLIPPPFF.

This sequence joins TRBV7-6 and TRBJ1-1, with 9 positions matching TRBD1. CDR3 length: 16 residues. Germline CDR1 SGHVS, CDR2 FNYEAQ. Trimming cost V 0 bases and J 1 base; bases outside gene matches: 3. Here the CDR3 DNA reads TGTGCCAGCAGCTTAGCGAAGGGACAGGGGAACACTGAAGCTTTCTTT. Protein sequence: CASSLAKGQGNTEAFF. The full variable domain, its missing parts supplied by reference TRBV7-6 and TRBJ1-1, is GAGVSQSPRYKVTKRGQDVALRCDPISGHVSLYWYRQALGQGPEFLTYFNYEAQQDKSGLPNDRFSAERPEGSISTLTIQRTEQRDSAMYRCASSLAKGQGNTEAFFGQGTRLTVV.

This chain joins TRBV27 and TRBJ2-7; a possible D gene is TRBD2 (5 bases). The CDR3 covers 13 residues. Germline V gene sequence: CDR1 MNHEY, CDR2 SMNVEV (reference sequence). V lost 5 bases to trimming and J lost 3 bases, with 11 bases between them. CDR3 coding DNA: TGTGCCAGCAGTCCCAGGACTCTCTACGAGCAGTACTTC. Its translation is CASSPRTLYEQYF.

This clone was found once. This chain uses TRBV18 with TRBJ2-1; D is uncertain. V was shortened by 3 bases and J by 6 bases, with 9 bases between the two germline ends. Germline V gives CDR1 KGHSH, CDR2 LQKENI. The CDR3 extends over 13 amino acids. The DNA for the CDR3 is TGTGCCAGCTCACCTCTCCCCTCCAATGAGCAGTTCTTC. Translation gives CASSPLPSNEQFF.

As to this clone: Additional DNA sequences in this sample encode the identical CDR3. The chain recombines TRBV30 with TRBJ2-5; D is unclear. The CDR3 length is 11 residues. Trimming removed 0 bases at V and 1 base at J, with 0 bases between. Germline V gene sequence: CDR1 GTSNPN, CDR2 SVGIG (reference sequence). Here the CDR3 reads CAWSVQETQYF. The CDR3 DNA is TGTGCCTGGAGTGTCCAAGAGACCCAGTACTTC.

Details on this clone: This specimen includes other DNA sequences encoding the same CDR3. The V gene is TRBV6-5, the J gene TRBJ2-7; 10 bases are a match to TRBD1. Germline V gene lookup returns CDR1 MNHEY and CDR2 SVGAGI. The CDR3 totals 15 residues. V was pared by 6 bases and J by 0 bases, with 5 bases of the junction left unmatched. The CDR3 reads CASRWDRGSSYEQYF. In DNA, the CDR3 is TGTGCCAGCAGGTGGGACAGGGGATCCTCCTACGAGCAGTACTTC.

The V gene is TRBV27, the J gene TRBJ1-2; 9 bases align to TRBD1. Per the germline V gene, CDR1 is MNHEY and CDR2 is SMNVEV (reference sequence). The CDR3 extends over 15 amino acids. V shed 8 bases and J 3 bases; nucleotides not matched to a gene: 10. The CDR3 coding sequence is TGTGCCAGCGGAAATGGACAGGGGAGTTACTATGGCTACACCTTC. This encodes CASGNGQGSYYGYTF.

The J gene is TRBJ1-4, the V gene TRBV2, with D unresolved. V dropped 3 bases and J dropped 8 bases, with 10 bases sitting between them. Germline values: CDR1 SNHLY, CDR2 FYNNEI. The CDR3 loop spans 13 amino acids. The CDR3 sequence is CASSDEVSEKLFF. The CDR3 nucleotides are TGTGCCAGCAGTGATGAGGTTTCCGAAAAACTGTTTTTT.

The V and J genes are TRBV5-8 and TRBJ2-5; D is perhaps TRBD1 or TRBD2 (5 bases each). CDR3 length equals 14 residues. Per germline, CDR1 SGHTS and CDR2 YDEGEE. V lost 2 bases, J lost 7 bases, and 15 bases lay in between. The CDR3 region is CASSFGTWGGTQYF. The CDR3 region has the DNA TGTGCCAGCAGCTTCGGGACGTGGGGTGGGACCCAGTACTTC. Variable domain in full (rest from reference TRBV5-8 and TRBJ2-5): EAGVTQSPTHLIKTRGQQATLRCSPISGHTSVYWYQQALGLGLQFLLWYDEGEERNRGNFPPRFSGRQFPNYSSELNVNALELEDSALYLCASSFGTWGGTQYFGPGTRLLVL.

The CDR3 reads CASSSIGTERYGYTF. The CDR3 DNA follows: TGTGCCAGCAGTTCCATCGGGACAGAGCGTTATGGCTACACCTTC. The chain employs TRBV6-5 and TRBJ1-2, with 7 bases that match TRBD1. The CDR3 length is 15 residues. Trimming removed 4 bases from V and 5 bases from J; junction bases left unmatched: 10. The germline CDR1 and CDR2 sequences are MNHEY and SVGAGI.

The chain has TRBV4-2 and TRBJ2-3; 9 positions match TRBD2. Germline V gene sequence: CDR1 LGHNA, CDR2 YNFKEQ. The ends lost 1 base at V and 0 bases at J; junction bases unmatched: 5. The CDR3 totals 17 residues. CDR3 region: CASSQASGRPSTDTQYF. DNA of the CDR3: TGTGCCAGCAGCCAAGCAAGCGGGAGGCCTAGCACAGATACGCAGTATTTT.

The chain joins TRBV7-9 to TRBJ2-3; D gene ambiguous. There are 17 residues in the CDR3. V shed 4 bases and J shed 1 base, with 18 bases lying between them. Germline V gene sequence: CDR1 SEHNR, CDR2 FQNEAQ (reference sequence). The CDR3 reads CASSSERVLKGTDTQYF. CDR3 nucleotide sequence: TGTGCCAGCAGCTCGGAACGGGTGCTGAAAGGCACAGATACGCAGTATTTT.

V and J are TRBV2 and TRBJ2-2; 7 bases agree with TRBD2. V gave up 5 bases and J gave up 3 bases; unmatched junction bases: 18. This CDR3 comprises 19 residues. The germline gives CDR1 SNHLY, CDR2 FYNNEI. The CDR3 sequence is CASSSKSGSASGYTGELFF. The CDR3 coding sequence is TGTGCCAGCAGTTCAAAGTCCGGATCGGCTAGCGGATACACCGGGGAGCTGTTTTTT.

The chain uses TRBV5-6 and TRBJ1-1; 8 positions match TRBD1. The CDR3 loop spans 18 amino acids. V dropped 3 bases and J dropped 4; count of bases not matched to a gene: 17. Germline CDR1 reads SGHDT; CDR2 reads YYEEEE. The CDR3 bases are TGTGCCAGCAGCTACCGGGACAGGTACGTTCGGATTGGCACTGAAGCTTTCTTT. Translation gives CASSYRDRYVRIGTEAFF.

The J gene is TRBJ2-2, the V gene TRBV28; TRBD2 matches 12 bases. CDR3 length equals 17 residues. The ends lost 5 bases at V and 2 bases at J; junction bases unmatched: 6. Germline V gives CDR1 MDHEN, CDR2 SYDVKM. The CDR3, as DNA: TGTGCCAGCAGTACCCTAGCGGGAGGGCCCAACACCGGGGAGCTGTTTTTT. This codes for CASSTLAGGPNTGELFF.

The chain is built from TRBV7-8 and TRBJ2-1, with D possibly being TRBD1 (5 bases). Looked up from germline, CDR1 is SGHVS and CDR2 is FQNEAQ. The CDR3 is 14 amino acids. The germline V and J ends were trimmed by 1 base and 7 bases, with 11 bases remaining between them. The CDR3 region is CASSLGGRVNEQFF. In nucleotides, the CDR3 is TGTGCCAGCAGCTTAGGTGGCAGGGTAAATGAGCAGTTCTTC. Together with reference TRBV7-8 and TRBJ2-1, the CDR3 gives the full variable domain: GAGVSQSPRYKVAKRGQDVALRCDPISGHVSLFWYQQALGQGPEFLTYFQNEAQLDKSGLPSDRFFAERPEGSVSTLKIQRTQQEDSAVYLCASSLGGRVNEQFFGPGTRLTVL.

The chain recombines TRBV30 with TRBJ2-1; 13 bases are a match to TRBD2. The V gene's germline CDR1 is GTSNPN and CDR2 SVGIG (reference sequence). The CDR3 totals 20 residues. With 3 bases clipped from V and 3 bases from J, the junction kept 17 bases outside the gene matches. CDR3 bases: TGTGCCTGGAGGGCTGACATCTGGACTAGCGGGAGCAATATCTACAATGAGCAGTTCTTC. This sequence encodes CAWRADIWTSGSNIYNEQFF.

This clone has only one observation. The rearrangement uses TRBV19 and TRBJ2-6; the D gene is possibly TRBD2 (5 bases). Between the trimmed V and J ends, which lost 7 bases and 0 bases, there was a span of 13 bases. The CDR3 is made up of 16 amino acids. Germline CDR1 and CDR2: LNHDA and SQIVND (reference sequence). The CDR3 bases are TGTGCCAGTACGGGATTTGGTAGCTCTGGGGCCAACGTCCTGACTTTC. This gives the protein CASTGFGSSGANVLTF.

The chain couples TRBV4-3 to TRBJ2-5, with unresolved D. There are 15 residues in the CDR3. Germline-derived CDR1 and CDR2 are LGHNA and YSLEER. The ends were cut back, 4 bases at V and 1 base at J, with 13 bases in the middle. CDR3 nucleotides: TGCGCCAGCAGCCGAGACACTGCCCTCCAAGAGACCCAGTACTTC. This translates into CASSRDTALQETQYF.

J is TRBJ2-7 and V is TRBV6-5; weak D call: TRBD2 (5 bases). V was shortened by 4 bases and J by 4 bases, with 11 bases between the two germline ends. Germline V gene data show CDR1 as MNHEY and CDR2 as SVGAGI. The CDR3 has 13 residues. The CDR3 reads CASSSTRVYEQYF. CDR3 bases: TGTGCCAGCAGTTCCACGAGGGTGTACGAGCAGTACTTC.

This clone was seen only once. The rearrangement links TRBV5-7 to TRBJ2-7; 7 positions match TRBD1. TRBV5-7 belongs to the ORF category, with a function that is uncertain. V lost 2 bases to trimming and J lost 3 bases; unmatched junction nucleotides: 11. The CDR3 runs 16 residues. In DNA form, the CDR3 reads TGTGCCAGCAGCTTAGGAGTCGGGACAGAGTACTACGAGCAGTACTTC. Protein product: CASSLGVGTEYYEQYF.

This chain connects TRBV5-1 to TRBJ2-6, with D maybe TRBD1 (5 bases). Germline V lookup: CDR1 SGHRS, CDR2 YFSETQ. This CDR3 is 16 amino acids long. Trimming took 4 bases from V and 2 from J, leaving 13 bases between them. CDR3 DNA sequence: TGCGCCAGCAGCCCTCTACAGGAAACTGGGGCCAACGTCCTGACTTTC. This translates into CASSPLQETGANVLTF.

V gene TRBV30 combines with J gene TRBJ2-2; TRBD1 matches at 8 bases. The CDR3 runs to 16 residues. Germline V lookup: CDR1 GTSNPN, CDR2 SVGIG (reference sequence). Losses at the gene ends were 0 bases for V and 5 bases for J; bases not matched to a gene: 8. The CDR3 protein is CAWSVKRTGKTGELFF. Written as DNA, the CDR3 is TGTGCCTGGAGTGTCAAGCGGACAGGGAAGACCGGGGAGCTGTTTTTT.

The chain combines TRBV5-1 with TRBJ1-1; D is undetermined. The CDR3 runs to 15 residues. Germline V CDR1 and CDR2: SGHRS, YFSETQ. V shed 0 bases and J shed 0 bases, with 9 bases lying between them. Here the CDR3 DNA reads TGCGCCAGCAGCTTGGCGGTGGGCATGAACACTGAAGCTTTCTTT. This gives the protein CASSLAVGMNTEAFF.

The rearrangement joins TRBV6-5 to TRBJ2-7; TRBD1 or TRBD2 may be the D gene (5 bases each). The V and J ends lost 8 bases and 2 bases respectively, with 19 bases between them. The CDR3 is made up of 15 amino acids. Germline CDR1 is MNHEY and CDR2 is SVGAGI. This chain's CDR3 is CASSPERGRPYEQYF. The CDR3 nucleotides are TGTGCCAGCTCTCCAGAGAGGGGACGGCCCTACGAGCAGTACTTC.

The chain is built from TRBV6-4 and TRBJ2-3; TRBD2 aligns across 7 bases. CDR3 length: 14 residues. The J segment lost 1 base and the V segment lost 3 bases, leaving 1 base of the junction unmatched. Germline CDR1 is MRHNA and CDR2 is SNTAGT. CDR3 sequence reads: CASSETSGTDTQYF. The CDR3 DNA is TGTGCCAGCAGTGAAACTAGCGGCACAGATACGCAGTATTTT.

For this clone: The junction departs from germline at one end; a sequencing error may be responsible. The chain joins TRBV15 to TRBJ1-6; D remains ambiguous. Per germline, CDR1 LNHNV and CDR2 YYDKDF (reference sequence). The CDR3 is made up of 15 amino acids. CDR3 sequence (DNA): TGTGCCACCAGCAGAGATGCGGGTGGGAATTCGCCCCTCCACTTT. Its protein product is CATSRDAGGNSPLHF.